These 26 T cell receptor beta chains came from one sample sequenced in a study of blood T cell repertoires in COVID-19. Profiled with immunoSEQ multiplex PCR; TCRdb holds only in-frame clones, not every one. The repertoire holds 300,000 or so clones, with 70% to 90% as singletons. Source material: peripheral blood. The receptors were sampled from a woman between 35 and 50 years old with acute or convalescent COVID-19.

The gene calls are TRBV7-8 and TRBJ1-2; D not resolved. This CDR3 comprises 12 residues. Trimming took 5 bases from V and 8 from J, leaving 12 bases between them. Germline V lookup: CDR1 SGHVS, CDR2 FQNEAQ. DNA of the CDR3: TGTGCCAGCAGCCCCCGTCGAGAAGGCTACACCTTC. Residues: CASSPRREGYTF.

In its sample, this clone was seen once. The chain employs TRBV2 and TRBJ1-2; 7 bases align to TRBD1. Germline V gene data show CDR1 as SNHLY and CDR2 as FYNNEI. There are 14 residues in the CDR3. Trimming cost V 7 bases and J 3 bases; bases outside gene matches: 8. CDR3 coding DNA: TGTGCCAGCAACCTCATACAGGGGCACTATGGCTACACCTTC. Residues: CASNLIQGHYGYTF.

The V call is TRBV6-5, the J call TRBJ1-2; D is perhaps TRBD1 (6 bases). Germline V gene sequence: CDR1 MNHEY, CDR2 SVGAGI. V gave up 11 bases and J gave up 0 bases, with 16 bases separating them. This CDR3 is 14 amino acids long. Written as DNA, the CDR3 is TGTGCCGCAGATAGGGAGGGGGCTAACTATGGCTACACCTTC. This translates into CAADREGANYGYTF.

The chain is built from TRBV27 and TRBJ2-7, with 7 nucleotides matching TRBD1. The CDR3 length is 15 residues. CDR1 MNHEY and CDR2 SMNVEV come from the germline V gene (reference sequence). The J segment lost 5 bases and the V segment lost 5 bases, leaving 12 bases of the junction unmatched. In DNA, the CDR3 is TGTGCCAGCAGTCTAACCGCACAGGGGCTCCACGAGCAGTACGTC. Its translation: CASSLTAQGLHEQYV.

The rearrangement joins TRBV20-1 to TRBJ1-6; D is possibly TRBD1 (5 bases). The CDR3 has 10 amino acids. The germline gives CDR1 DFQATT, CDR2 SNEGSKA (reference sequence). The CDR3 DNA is TGCCAACCCGGGGGTGCACCCCTCCACTTT. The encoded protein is CQPGGAPLHF.

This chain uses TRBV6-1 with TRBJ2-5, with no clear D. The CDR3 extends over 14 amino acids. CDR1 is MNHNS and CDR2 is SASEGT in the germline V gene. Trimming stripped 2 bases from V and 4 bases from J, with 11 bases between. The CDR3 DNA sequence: TGTGCCAGCAGTGAAAATCTAATGCGAGAGACCCAGTACTTC. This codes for CASSENLMRETQYF.

CDR3 in amino acids: CASSSQGVTEAFF. DNA for the CDR3: TGTGCCAGCAGTTCACAGGGTGTTACTGAAGCTTTCTTT. The genes are TRBV6-5 and TRBJ1-1; maybe TRBD1 (6 bases). Germline V CDR1 and CDR2: MNHEY, SVGAGI. The CDR3 is 13 residues long. Trimming shortened V by 4 bases and J by 5 bases, and 11 bases separated the two germline ends.

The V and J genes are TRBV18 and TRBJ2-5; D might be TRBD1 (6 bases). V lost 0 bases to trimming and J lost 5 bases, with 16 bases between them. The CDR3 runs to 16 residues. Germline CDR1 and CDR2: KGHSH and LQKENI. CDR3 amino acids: CASSPPFKGERETQYF. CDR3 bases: TGTGCCAGCTCACCACCATTTAAGGGGGAAAGGGAGACCCAGTACTTC.

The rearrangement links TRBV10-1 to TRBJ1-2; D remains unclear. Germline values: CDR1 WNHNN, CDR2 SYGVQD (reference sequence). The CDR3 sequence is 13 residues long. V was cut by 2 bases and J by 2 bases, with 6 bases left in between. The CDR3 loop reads CASSETRNYGYTF. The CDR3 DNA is TGCGCCAGCAGTGAGACCAGAAACTATGGCTACACCTTC.

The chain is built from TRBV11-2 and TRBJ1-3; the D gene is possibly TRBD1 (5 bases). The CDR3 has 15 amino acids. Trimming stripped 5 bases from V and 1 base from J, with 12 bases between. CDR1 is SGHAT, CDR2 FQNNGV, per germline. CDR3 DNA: TGTGCCAGCAGCGCATTGACAGTATCTGGAAACACCATATATTTT. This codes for CASSALTVSGNTIYF.

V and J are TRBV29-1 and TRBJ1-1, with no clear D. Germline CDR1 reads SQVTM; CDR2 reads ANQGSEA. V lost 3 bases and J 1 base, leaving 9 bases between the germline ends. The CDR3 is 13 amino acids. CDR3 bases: TGCAGCGTTGATCTACGGGGGAACACTGAAGCTTTCTTT. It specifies CSVDLRGNTEAFF.

The CDR3 nucleotides are TGTGCCAGCAGCAAAAAAGCGCCTTTTGGCGAGCAGTACGTC. Translated: CASSKKAPFGEQYV. V gene TRBV21-1 combines with J gene TRBJ2-7; the table's D call, TRBD2, was not checked against the DNA. TRBV21-1 is labeled a pseudogene. This CDR3 spans 14 amino acids.

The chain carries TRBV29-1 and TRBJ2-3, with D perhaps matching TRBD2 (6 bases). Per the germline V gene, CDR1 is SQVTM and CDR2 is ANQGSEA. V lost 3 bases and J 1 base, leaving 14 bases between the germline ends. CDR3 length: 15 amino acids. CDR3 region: CSVDPPAGRTDTQYF. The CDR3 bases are TGCAGCGTTGATCCCCCTGCGGGGCGCACAGATACGCAGTATTTT.

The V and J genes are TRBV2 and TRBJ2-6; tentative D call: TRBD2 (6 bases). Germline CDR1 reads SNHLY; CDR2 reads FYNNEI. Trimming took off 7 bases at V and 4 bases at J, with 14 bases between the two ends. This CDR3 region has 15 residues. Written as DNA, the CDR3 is TGTGCCAGCACCGGACCGGGGGAGGGGGCCAACGTCCTGACTTTC. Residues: CASTGPGEGANVLTF.

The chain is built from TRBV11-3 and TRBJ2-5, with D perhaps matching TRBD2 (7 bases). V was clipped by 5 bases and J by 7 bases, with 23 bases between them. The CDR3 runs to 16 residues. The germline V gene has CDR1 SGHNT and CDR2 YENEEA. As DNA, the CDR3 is TGTGCCAGCAGCCTACGGGGGGCGGACGGGGGAGTGACCCAGTACTTC. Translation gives CASSLRGADGGVTQYF.

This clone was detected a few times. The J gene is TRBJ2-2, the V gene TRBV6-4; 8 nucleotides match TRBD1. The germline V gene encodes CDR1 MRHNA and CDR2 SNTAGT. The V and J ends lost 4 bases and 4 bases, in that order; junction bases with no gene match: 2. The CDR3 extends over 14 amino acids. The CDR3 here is CASSAGGGTGELFF. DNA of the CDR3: TGTGCCAGCAGTGCAGGGGGCGGCACCGGGGAGCTGTTTTTT.

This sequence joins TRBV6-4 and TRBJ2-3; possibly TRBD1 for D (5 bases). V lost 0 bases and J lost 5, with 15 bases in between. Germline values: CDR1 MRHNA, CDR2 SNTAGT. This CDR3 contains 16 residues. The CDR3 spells CASSDSGGAGLDTQYF. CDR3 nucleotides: TGTGCCAGCAGTGACTCCGGTGGGGCAGGGCTAGATACGCAGTATTTT.

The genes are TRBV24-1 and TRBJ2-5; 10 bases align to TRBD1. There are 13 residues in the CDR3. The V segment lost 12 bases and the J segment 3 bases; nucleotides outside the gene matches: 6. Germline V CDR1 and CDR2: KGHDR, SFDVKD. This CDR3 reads CASQGTGEETQYF. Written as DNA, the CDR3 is TGTGCCTCACAGGGGACAGGGGAAGAGACCCAGTACTTC.

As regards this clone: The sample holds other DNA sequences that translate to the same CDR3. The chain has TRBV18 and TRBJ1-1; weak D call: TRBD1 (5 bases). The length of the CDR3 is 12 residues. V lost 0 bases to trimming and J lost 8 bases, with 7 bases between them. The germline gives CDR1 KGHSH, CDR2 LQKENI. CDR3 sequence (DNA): TGTGCCAGCTCACCACCGTCAGGGGAAGCTTTCTTT. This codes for CASSPPSGEAFF.

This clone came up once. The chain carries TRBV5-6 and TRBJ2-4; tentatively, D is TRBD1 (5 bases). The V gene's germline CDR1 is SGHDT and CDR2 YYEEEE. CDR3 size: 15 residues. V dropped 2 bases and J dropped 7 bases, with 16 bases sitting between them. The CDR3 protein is CASSFEMQGWNIQYF. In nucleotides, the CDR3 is TGTGCCAGCAGCTTTGAAATGCAGGGTTGGAACATTCAGTACTTC.

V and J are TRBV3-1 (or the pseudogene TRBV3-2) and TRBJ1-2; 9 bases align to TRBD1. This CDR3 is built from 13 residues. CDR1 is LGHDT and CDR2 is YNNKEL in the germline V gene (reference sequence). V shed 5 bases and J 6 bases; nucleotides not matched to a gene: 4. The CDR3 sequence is CASSWGQGHGYTF. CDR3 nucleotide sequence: TGTGCCAGCAGCTGGGGACAGGGTCATGGCTACACCTTC.

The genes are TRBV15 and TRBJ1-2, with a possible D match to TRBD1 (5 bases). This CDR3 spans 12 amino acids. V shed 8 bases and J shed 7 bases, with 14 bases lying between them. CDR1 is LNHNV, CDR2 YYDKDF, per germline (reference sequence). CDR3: CATATGGFGYTF. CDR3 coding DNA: TGTGCCACCGCGACCGGGGGATTTGGCTACACCTTC.

The DNA for the CDR3 is TGTGCCAGCAGCTTGATGGGGGCGAATTCACCCCTCCACTTT. This gives the protein CASSLMGANSPLHF. The rearrangement uses TRBV5-6 and TRBJ1-6, with D perhaps matching TRBD1 (6 bases). CDR1 and CDR2 from the germline V gene are SGHDT and YYEEEE. V gave up 1 base and J gave up 7 bases, with 9 bases separating them. The CDR3 consists of 14 residues.

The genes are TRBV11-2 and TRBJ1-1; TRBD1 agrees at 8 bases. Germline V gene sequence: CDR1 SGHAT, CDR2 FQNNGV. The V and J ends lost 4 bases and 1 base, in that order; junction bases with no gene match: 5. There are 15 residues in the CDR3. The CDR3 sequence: CASSWSGQGNTEAFF. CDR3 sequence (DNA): TGTGCCAGCAGCTGGTCTGGACAGGGGAACACTGAAGCTTTCTTT.

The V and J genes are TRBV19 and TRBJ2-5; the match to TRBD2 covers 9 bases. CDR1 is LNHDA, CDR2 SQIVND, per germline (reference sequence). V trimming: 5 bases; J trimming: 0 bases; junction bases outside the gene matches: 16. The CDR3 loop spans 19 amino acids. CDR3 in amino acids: CASSQNPGSSGGYQETQYF. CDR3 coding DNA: TGTGCCAGTAGTCAAAACCCCGGGTCCAGCGGGGGGTACCAAGAGACCCAGTACTTC.

CDR3 in amino acids: CASSLSDRVGQPQHF. CDR3 DNA sequence: TGTGCCAGCAGCTTGTCCGACAGGGTTGGACAGCCCCAGCATTTT. This chain joins TRBV5-6 and TRBJ1-5; 7 bases align to TRBD1. The CDR3 sequence is 15 residues long. The J segment lost 7 bases and the V segment lost 1 base, leaving 8 bases of the junction unmatched. Germline V gene data show CDR1 as SGHDT and CDR2 as YYEEEE. The whole variable domain, remainder taken from reference TRBV5-6 and TRBJ1-5, is DAGVTQSPTHLIKTRGQQVTLRCSPKSGHDTVSWYQQALGQGPQFIFQYYEEEERQRGNFPDRFSGHQFPNYSSELNVNALLLGDSALYLCASSLSDRVGQPQHFGDGTRLSIL.